This T cell receptor (beta chain) was captured in a study of graft-versus-host responses after intestinal transplantation. Study as a whole: Each patient got anti-thymocyte globulin induction, then tacrolimus and steroids for around 3 years. Study-wide findings and caveats: Early post-transplant HvG declines showed an association with peak circulating GvH clone levels. Allograft graft-versus-host to host-versus-graft clonal ratios ran high in patients with graft-donor T cell macrochimerism.

Of note for this clone: What it recognizes is unknown.

This CDR3 is 15 amino acids long. Trimming pared 3 bases from V and 3 bases from J, leaving 12 bases between. Germline CDR1 is MGHRA and CDR2 is YSYEKL. Sequencing was performed with immunoSEQ multiplex PCR; in TCRdb, only in-frame clones are kept and a portion is missing. Here the sample spans 70,000 to 80,000 clones, 90% being singletons. The source was unstimulated CD8+ T cells sorted from spleen or lymph node cells, collected before intestinal transplant. V gene TRBV4-1 combines with J gene TRBJ1-3; the D is unclear. This TCR was recovered from a human donor who received an intestinal transplant. CDR3: CASSHLLANGNTIYF. The CDR3 DNA reads TGCGCCAGCAGCCACCTTTTAGCGAATGGAAACACCATATATTTT.